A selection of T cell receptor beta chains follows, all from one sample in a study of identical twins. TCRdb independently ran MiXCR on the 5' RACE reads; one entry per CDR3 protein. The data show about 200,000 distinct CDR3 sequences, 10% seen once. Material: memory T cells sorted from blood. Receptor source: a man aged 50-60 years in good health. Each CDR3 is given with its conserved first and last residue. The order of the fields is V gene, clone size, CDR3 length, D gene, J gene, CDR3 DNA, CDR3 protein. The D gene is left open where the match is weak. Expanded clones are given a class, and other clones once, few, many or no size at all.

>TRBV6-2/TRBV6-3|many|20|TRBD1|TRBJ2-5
TGTGCCAGCATACCCACTCTGGGGACAGGGCGCCCGATTGACCAAGAGACCCAGTACTTC
CASIPTLGTGRPIDQETQYF
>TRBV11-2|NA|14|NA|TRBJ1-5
TGTGCCAGCTTATGGGCAGAAGGGTGGCAGCCCCAGCATTTT
CASLWAEGWQPQHF
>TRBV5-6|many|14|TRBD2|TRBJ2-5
TGTGCCAGCAGCACCGGGACTAGAGGAGAGACCCAGTACTTC
CASSTGTRGETQYF
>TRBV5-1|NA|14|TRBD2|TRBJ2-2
TGCGCCAGCAGCTTTAGCGGGGGGGAAGAGAAGCTGTTTTTT
CASSFSGGEEKLFF
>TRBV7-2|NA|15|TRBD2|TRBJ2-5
TGTGCCAGCAGCACCATAGCGGGGGGCGGGGAGACCCAGTACTTC
CASSTIAGGGETQYF
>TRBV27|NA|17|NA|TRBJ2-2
TGTGCCAGCAGGATAATGATGACTGGCCCGAACACCGGGGAGCTGTTTTTT
CASRIMMTGPNTGELFF
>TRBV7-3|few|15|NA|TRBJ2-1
TGTGCCAGCAGCTTAAATGCGGGACGCTACAATGAGCAGTTCTTC
CASSLNAGRYNEQFF
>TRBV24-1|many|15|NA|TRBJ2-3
TGTGCCACCAGTGATTCCTTCAGCGAGACAGATACGCAGTATTTT
CATSDSFSETDTQYF
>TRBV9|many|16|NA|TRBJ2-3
TGTGCCAGCAGCGTAGCGGGACAAGACCTTCCTGGTACGCAGTATTTT
CASSVAGQDLPGTQYF
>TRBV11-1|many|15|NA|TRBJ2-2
TGTGCCAGCAGCGAATATATAGGGGGCACCGGGGAGCTGTTTTTT
CASSEYIGGTGELFF
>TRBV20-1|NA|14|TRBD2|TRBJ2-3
TGCAGTGCACCCCTAGCGGGGGGGCCTGATACGCAGTATTTT
CSAPLAGGPDTQYF
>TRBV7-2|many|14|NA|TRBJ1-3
TGTGCCAGCACAAGCGCGGGGGTTCGAAACACCATATATTTT
CASTSAGVRNTIYF
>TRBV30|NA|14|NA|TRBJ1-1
TGTGCCTGGAGTAGGCCGCCCAGGAGCACTGAAGCTTTCTTT
CAWSRPPRSTEAFF
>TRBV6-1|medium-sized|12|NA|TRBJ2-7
TGTGCCAGCACTTTATATGGATACGAGCAGTACTTC
CASTLYGYEQYF
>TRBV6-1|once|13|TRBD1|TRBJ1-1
TGTGCCAGCAAGGGGGCATTGGACACTGAAGCTTTCTTT
CASKGALDTEAFF
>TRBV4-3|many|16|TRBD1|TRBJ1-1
TGCGCCAGCAGCCAAGATGCAGGGGGTAGGACCACTGAAGCTTTCTTT
CASSQDAGGRTTEAFF
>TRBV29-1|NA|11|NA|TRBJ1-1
TGCAGCGTGGTTCGGAACACTGAAGCTTTCTTT
CSVVRNTEAFF
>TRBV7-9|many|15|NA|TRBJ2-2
TGTGCCAGCAGCTTGAACTCCAGGGAAACCGGGGAGCTGTTTTTT
CASSLNSRETGELFF
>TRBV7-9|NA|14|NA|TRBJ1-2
TGTGCCAGCAGCTCCAAAGTTGGACCCTATGGCTACACCTTC
CASSSKVGPYGYTF
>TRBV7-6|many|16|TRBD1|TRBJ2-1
TGTGCCAGCAGCCCACGGGGACAGGGGCCATACAATGAGCAGTTCTTC
CASSPRGQGPYNEQFF
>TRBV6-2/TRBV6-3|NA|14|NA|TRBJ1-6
TGTGCCAGCAGTTACTCGACAGTTTCTTCACCCCTCCACTTT
CASSYSTVSSPLHF
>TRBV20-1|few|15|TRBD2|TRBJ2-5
TGCAGTGCTATTACGGGGGGGCCGGGGCAAGAGACCCAGTACTTC
CSAITGGPGQETQYF
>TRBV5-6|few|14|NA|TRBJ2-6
TGTGCCAGCAGCTTCGGTGGTGGGGCCAACGTCCTGACTTTC
CASSFGGGANVLTF
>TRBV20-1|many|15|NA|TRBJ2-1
TGCAGTGCTAGGCTAGCAGGGCGCTCCTACAATGAGCAGTTCTTC
CSARLAGRSYNEQFF
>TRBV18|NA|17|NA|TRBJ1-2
TGTGCCAGCTCACCTCGCCCCGGCCCAGGGGACCCCTTCGGCTACACCTTC
CASSPRPGPGDPFGYTF
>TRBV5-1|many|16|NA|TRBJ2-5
TGCGCCAGCAGCTTGGGATTCAGTGCAGCACAAGAGACCCAGTACTTC
CASSLGFSAAQETQYF
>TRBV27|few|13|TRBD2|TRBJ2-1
TGTGCCAGCAAAACTAGCGCTTTCAATGAGCAGTTCTTC
CASKTSAFNEQFF
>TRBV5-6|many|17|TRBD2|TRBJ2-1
TGTGCCAGCAGCTTTGACTACGGGACTAGCGGGAGCAATGAGCAGTTCTTC
CASSFDYGTSGSNEQFF
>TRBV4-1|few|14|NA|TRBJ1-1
TGCGCCAGCAGCCATACTGACAGAAAACCTGAAGCTTTCTTT
CASSHTDRKPEAFF
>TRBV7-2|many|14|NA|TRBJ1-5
TGTGCCAGCAGCTCCAGCCATAGCAATCAGCCCCAGCATTTT
CASSSSHSNQPQHF
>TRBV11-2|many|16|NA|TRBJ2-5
TGTGCCAGCAGCCCCACTAGATACGGGGGCAAAGAGACCCAGTACTTC
CASSPTRYGGKETQYF
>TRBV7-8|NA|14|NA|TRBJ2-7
TGTGCCAGCAGCCTAGTGGCACCCTCCTACGAGCAGTACTTC
CASSLVAPSYEQYF
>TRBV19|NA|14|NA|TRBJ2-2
TGTGCCAGTGATACAGGGTCGAACACCGGGGAGCTGTTTTTT
CASDTGSNTGELFF
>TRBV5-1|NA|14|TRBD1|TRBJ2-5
TGCGCCAGCAGCTTGGGGACAGGGGCCGGGACCCAGTACTTC
CASSLGTGAGTQYF
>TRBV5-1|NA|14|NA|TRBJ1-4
TGCGCCAGCAGCATTCAGGGCTCCAATGAAAAACTGTTTTTT
CASSIQGSNEKLFF
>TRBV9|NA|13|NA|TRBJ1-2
TGTGCCAGCAGCGTAGGGACAGACTATGGCTACACCTTC
CASSVGTDYGYTF
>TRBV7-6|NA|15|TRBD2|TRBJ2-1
TGTGCCAGCAGCTTTAGCGGGGGGGCTACCAATGAGCAGTTCTTC
CASSFSGGATNEQFF
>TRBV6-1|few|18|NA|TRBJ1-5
TGTGCCAGCAGTGAAGCGCTTGCAGGGGTCGGGCGCAATCAGCCCCAGCATTTT
CASSEALAGVGRNQPQHF